This is a list of T cell receptor beta chains from one sample in a study of naive and memory T cell subsets. TCRdb independently ran MiXCR on the UMI-ligation and nested PCR reads; one entry per CDR3 protein. The repertoire holds fewer than 40,000 distinct CDR3 sequences, with more than 10% as singletons. Sequencing was done on a sample of effector memory CD4+ T cells from blood. Receptor source: a human donor in good health. Each CDR3 is given with its conserved first and last residue. The D gene is left open where the match is weak. Clone size is shown for a subset of rows, as once, few, many or a class of expanded clone.

d_gene | abundance | j_gene | v_gene | len | CDR3nt | CDR3aa
TRBD2 | few | TRBJ2-2 | TRBV7-3 | 18 | TGTGCCAGCAGCTTAAACCCTAGCGGGAATCTAGGGGCCGGGGAGCTGTTTTTT | CASSLNPSGNLGAGELFF
TRBD2 | few | TRBJ2-7 | TRBV18 | 14 | TGTGCCAGCTCTACTAGCGGGAGTGTGGGGGAGCAGTACTTC | CASSTSGSVGEQYF
. | . | TRBJ1-1 | TRBV20-1 | 14 | TGCAGTGCTAGTTGGGGAAGGCCGTCGGCTGAAGCTTTCTTT | CSASWGRPSAEAFF
. | . | TRBJ2-1 | TRBV4-1 | 16 | TGCGCCAGCAGCCATCCCTTCACATCTAGCTCCAATGAGCAGTTCTTC | CASSHPFTSSSNEQFF
TRBD1 | . | TRBJ1-2 | TRBV11-1 | 13 | TGTGCCAGCAGCCGGGACAGAAACTATGGCTACACCTTC | CASSRDRNYGYTF
. | many | TRBJ1-6 | TRBV12-3/TRBV12-4 | 15 | TGTGCCAGCAGTTTGGGTTGGTCCAGTAATTCACCCCTCCACTTT | CASSLGWSSNSPLHF
. | many | TRBJ2-3 | TRBV20-1 | 15 | TGCAGTGCTAGAGCTGGGGGGAGACTCCCTAATACGCAGTATTTT | CSARAGGRLPNTQYF
. | . | TRBJ1-5 | TRBV28 | 14 | TGTGCCAGCAGAGGGGGGGACCGCAATCAGCCCCAGCATTTT | CASRGGDRNQPQHF
TRBD1 | many | TRBJ1-2 | TRBV20-1 | 13 | TGCAGTGCTAGTGACAGGGGGCTGGCTGGCTACACCTTC | CSASDRGLAGYTF
TRBD2 | . | TRBJ2-1 | TRBV13 | 15 | TGTGCCAGCAGCTTAGTCCTAGCGGATTACAATGAGCAGTTCTTC | CASSLVLADYNEQFF
. | few | TRBJ1-6 | TRBV7-8 | 15 | TGTGCCAGCAGCCCGACAGACGGAGATAATTCACCCCTCCACTTT | CASSPTDGDNSPLHF
. | . | TRBJ2-5 | TRBV5-5 | 14 | TGTGCCAGCAGCCGTCAAACGGGTAGCGAGACCCAGTACTTC | CASSRQTGSETQYF
. | . | TRBJ2-3 | TRBV5-5 | 13 | TGTGCCAGCAGCTTGGCCAGCACAGATACGCAGTATTTT | CASSLASTDTQYF
TRBD2 | few | TRBJ2-3 | TRBV4-3 | 15 | TGCGCCAGCAGCCAGCGGGGGGTTAGCACAGATACGCAGTATTTT | CASSQRGVSTDTQYF
. | many | TRBJ2-1 | TRBV4-1 | 17 | TGCGCCAGCAGCCCTCAGGGGAGCGGGGTCGCTGGCAATGAGCAGTTCTTC | CASSPQGSGVAGNEQFF
. | few | TRBJ2-7 | TRBV29-1 | 15 | TGCAGCGTTGTAGTTGGCAGCCAGTCCCCCTACGAGCAGTACTTC | CSVVVGSQSPYEQYF
. | many | TRBJ1-1 | TRBV7-8 | 16 | TGTGCCAGCAGCCAGTTGGGATTAACAGTGAACACTGAAGCTTTCTTT | CASSQLGLTVNTEAFF
. | . | TRBJ2-5 | TRBV7-8 | 14 | TGTGCCAGCAGCTTAGGGACAGCCTGGGAGACCCAGTACTTC | CASSLGTAWETQYF